Listed here is a single T cell receptor (beta chain). The sample belongs to a study of blood T cell repertoires in COVID-19. The table came from immunoSEQ multiplex PCR; TCRdb's copy has only in-frame clones and leaves some out. This sample has 330,000 or so clones, with less than 90% found just once. The CDR3 length is 14 residues. Germline V gene data show CDR1 as SNHLY and CDR2 as FYNNEI. V was shortened by 6 bases and J by 1 base, with 12 bases between the two germline ends. Sequences were obtained from PBMCs or T cells enriched from blood (not recorded which). The gene calls are TRBV2 and TRBJ1-1; D is perhaps TRBD1 (6 bases). The sequence was obtained from a woman in her twenties or thirties who had recovered from COVID-19. CDR3: CASRGQLTNTEAFF. The CDR3 region has the DNA TGTGCCAGCAGAGGACAGCTAACGAACACTGAAGCTTTCTTT.